The entry below gives a single T cell receptor beta chain sequence along with its context. Method: immunoSEQ multiplex PCR; TCRdb's copy keeps in-frame clones and lacks some. This table holds tens of thousands of clones, approximately 81% found once. This entry is derived from a study of OX40 agonist ivuxolimab in advanced cancers. The CDR3 has 14 residues. Trimming removed 3 bases from V and 0 bases from J, with 8 bases in between. Germline assignment: CDR1 MDHEN and CDR2 SYDVKM. The sequencing used CD4+ or CD8+ T cells sorted from blood, collected in a trial of the OX40 agonist ivuxolimab. This TCR was recovered from an adult with an advanced solid tumor such as melanoma, head and neck, liver or kidney cancer. The genes are TRBV28 and TRBJ1-1; no definite D call. CDR3 in DNA: TGTGCCAGCAGTTTTAGGCTTCTGAACACTGAAGCTTTCTTT. Its protein product is CASSFRLLNTEAFF.